The 27 T cell receptor beta chains reported below all come from one sample, sequenced in a study of T cells after yellow fever vaccination. TCRdb used MiXCR to reprocess the 5' RACE reads, holding one entry per CDR3 protein. The sample holds some 500,000 distinct CDR3 sequences, roughly 12% seen once. The specimen comprised PBMCs, sampled on the day of the yellow fever booster vaccination. The source of these receptors is a man aged 25 to 40 who received the YFV17D yellow fever vaccine.

This clonotype was seen a handful of times. In nucleotides, the CDR3 is TGTGCCAGCACCCACTTTAGGCGCGGGGGGCAGGATGGCTACACCTTC. Translated: CASTHFRRGGQDGYTF. This sequence joins TRBV6-1 and TRBJ1-2, with D perhaps matching TRBD1 (6 bases). The CDR3 loop spans 16 amino acids. The germline gives CDR1 MNHNS, CDR2 SASEGT. The germline V and J ends were trimmed by 7 bases and 6 bases, with 24 bases remaining between them.

This clonotype was observed a few times. The rearrangement uses TRBV5-4 and TRBJ2-3; 12 bases are a match to TRBD2. The V and J ends lost 9 bases and 3 bases, in that order; junction bases with no gene match: 5. The CDR3 extends over 14 amino acids. In germline, CDR1 is SGHNT, CDR2 YYREEE (reference sequence). CDR3 sequence (DNA): TGTGCCACCCCAGGACTAGCGGGGACAGATACGCAGTATTTT. Amino acid sequence: CATPGLAGTDTQYF.

The chain links TRBV25-1 to TRBJ2-1, with D uncertain. The CDR3 is made up of 14 amino acids. Germline-derived CDR1 and CDR2 are MGHDK and SYGVNS. The V end was cut by 4 bases, the J end by 4 bases, with 11 bases between. CDR3 DNA: TGTGCCAGCAGTGGTAGACTTGGGTACAATGAGCAGTTCTTC. Its translation: CASSGRLGYNEQFF.

V gene TRBV29-1 combines with J gene TRBJ1-1, with 9 bases that match TRBD1. The CDR3 has 15 amino acids. V lost 4 bases and J lost 4; bases outside the gene matches: 10. Germline V gene sequence: CDR1 SQVTM, CDR2 ANQGSEA. The CDR3 DNA is TGCAGCGTTGTCTGGACAGGGGTGAAGGGCACTGAAGCTTTCTTT. This gives the protein CSVVWTGVKGTEAFF.

The chain links TRBV29-1 to TRBJ2-3, with D perhaps matching TRBD1 or TRBD2 (6 bases each). V lost 8 bases to trimming and J lost 2 bases, with 20 bases between them. The CDR3 loop spans 15 amino acids. The germline gives CDR1 SQVTM, CDR2 ANQGSEA. The CDR3 sequence: CSSRRGGRNTDTQYF. The CDR3 coding sequence is TGCAGCTCCAGACGTGGGGGGCGCAACACAGATACGCAGTATTTT.

This clonotype has a handful of counts. The chain recombines TRBV29-1 with TRBJ1-2, with 8 bases identical to TRBD1. This CDR3 is 14 amino acids long. The J segment lost 6 bases and the V segment lost 2 bases, leaving 8 bases of the junction unmatched. Germline CDR1 and CDR2: SQVTM and ANQGSEA. The CDR3 DNA is TGCAGCGTTGAAACAGGGGGACGGGGTGATGGCTACACCTTC. Amino acids: CSVETGGRGDGYTF. Variable domain in full (rest from reference TRBV29-1 and TRBJ1-2): SAVISQKPSRDICQRGTSLTIQCQVDSQVTMMFWYRQQPGQSLTLIATANQGSEATYESGFVIDKFPISRPNLTFSTLTVSNMSPEDSSIYLCSVETGGRGDGYTFGSGTRLTVV.

At least ten counts were recorded for this clonotype. This chain connects TRBV13 to TRBJ2-7; D is undetermined. The V end was cut by 0 bases, the J end by 5 bases, with 8 bases between. Germline-derived CDR1 and CDR2 are PRHDT and FYEKMQ (reference sequence). The CDR3 has 13 residues. The CDR3 nucleotides read TGTGCCAGCAGCTTAGGCCTAAAGGACGAGCAGTACTTC. This sequence encodes CASSLGLKDEQYF.

The chain links TRBV19 to TRBJ2-2; the D gene is possibly TRBD2 (6 bases). V lost 10 bases to trimming and J lost 7 bases, with 16 bases between them. The CDR3 extends over 13 amino acids. Germline V lookup: CDR1 LNHDA, CDR2 SQIVND (reference sequence). The DNA for the CDR3 is TGTGCCACCAGGACTACCTATGGCGGGGAGCTGTTTTTT. Its protein is CATRTTYGGELFF.

This clonotype has only a few counts. The rearrangement joins TRBV3-1 to TRBJ2-3; D unresolved. The CDR3 is 14 amino acids. Trimming stripped 3 bases from V and 6 bases from J, with 13 bases between. Per the germline V gene, CDR1 is LGHDT and CDR2 is YNNKEL (reference sequence). The CDR3 sequence: CASSHLSATDTQYF. CDR3 DNA: TGTGCCAGCAGCCACCTCTCCGCTACGGATACGCAGTATTTT.

V and J are TRBV20-1 and TRBJ2-1, with 8 bases identical to TRBD2. CDR1 is DFQATT and CDR2 is SNEGSKA in the germline V gene (reference sequence). The CDR3 spans 17 residues. V trimming: 1 base; J trimming: 8 bases; junction bases outside the gene matches: 16. CDR3 in DNA: TGCAGTGCTAGAGTAGTAGCGGGAATGGGCTTGTTGGATGAGCAGTTCTTC. It yields the protein CSARVVAGMGLLDEQFF.

This clonotype was recorded at least ten times. V is TRBV12-3 or TRBV12-4 and J is TRBJ1-5, with 10 bases lining up with TRBD1. The CDR3 consists of 15 residues. Germline trimming cut 1 base from V and 5 bases from J; bases unmatched to any gene: 2. For the CDR3, the DNA is TGTGCCAGCAGTTTAGAGGGACAGGGGCATCAGCCCCAGCATTTT. Translation: CASSLEGQGHQPQHF.

The gene calls are TRBV12-3 or TRBV12-4 and TRBJ2-3; D is perhaps TRBD2 (5 bases). V gave up 7 bases and J gave up 7 bases, with 18 bases separating them. The CDR3 totals 14 residues. The CDR3 DNA reads as TGTGCCAGCACCCTGACTAATTCCGCATATACGCAGTATTTT. It encodes CASTLTNSAYTQYF.

This chain uses TRBV10-3 with TRBJ2-4; 10 bases map to TRBD1. Germline V gene data show CDR1 as ENHRY and CDR2 as SYGVKD. The junction had 10 bases not matched to a gene; V was cut back by 6 bases and J by 8 bases. The CDR3 loop spans 15 amino acids. Written as DNA, the CDR3 is TGTGCCATCAGACTGGGACAGGGGTTGCGAGACATTCAGTACTTC. Translating it yields CAIRLGQGLRDIQYF.

V usage is TRBV7-2 and J usage is TRBJ1-1; TRBD1 agrees at 8 bases. Looked up from germline, CDR1 is SGHTA and CDR2 is FQGNSA. V shed 4 bases and J 5 bases; nucleotides not matched to a gene: 6. This CDR3 is 14 amino acids long. The CDR3 loop is CASSSDRVDTEAFF. In nucleotides, the CDR3 is TGTGCCAGCAGCTCGGACAGGGTTGATACTGAAGCTTTCTTT.

In this sample, this clonotype turned up once. The chain carries TRBV7-9 and TRBJ2-7; 7 bases are a match to TRBD1. This CDR3 contains 15 residues. Germline V lookup: CDR1 SEHNR, CDR2 FQNEAQ (reference sequence). V shed 6 bases, J shed 2 bases, and the junction held 10 bases outside the gene matches. The CDR3 DNA is TGTGCCAGCAGGCGGAGCGGCGACAGGGCCTACGAGCAGTACTTC. As protein: CASRRSGDRAYEQYF.

In this sample, this clonotype turned up a few times. The junction and the germline gene differ at one end; a read error may be behind it. The rearrangement links TRBV6-6 to TRBJ2-3; the D gene is possibly TRBD1 (5 bases). CDR3 length: 10 amino acids. Germline CDR1 is MNHNY and CDR2 is SVGAGI (reference sequence). CDR3 in DNA: TGTGCCAGCGAGAGACAGTCCAATGATTTT. Protein sequence: CASERQSNDF.

This clonotype was detected many times. V is TRBV5-1 and J is TRBJ2-1; 10 bases fit TRBD1. With V trimmed by 0 bases and J by 7 bases, 7 bases remained unmatched. This CDR3 is built from 16 residues. Germline CDR1 and CDR2: SGHRS and YFSETQ. CDR3 in DNA: TGCGCCAGCAGCTTGGAATGGGCGGGACAGGGGAATGAGCAGTTCTTC. This sequence encodes CASSLEWAGQGNEQFF.

The gene calls are TRBV7-3 and TRBJ2-1, with TRBD2 identical over 12 bases. With V trimmed by 7 bases and J by 7 bases, 8 bases remained unmatched. CDR1 and CDR2 from the germline V gene are SGHTA and FQGTGA. The CDR3 loop spans 15 amino acids. CDR3 coding DNA: TGTGCCAGCAACCCAGGTACTAGCGGGAGGAATGAGCAGTTCTTC. This gives the protein CASNPGTSGRNEQFF.

The chain recombines TRBV7-6 with TRBJ2-1, with D unresolved. The germline V gene has CDR1 SGHVS and CDR2 FNYEAQ. This CDR3 region has 15 residues. With 5 bases removed from V and 0 bases from J, the gap between germline ends came to 11 bases. CDR3 amino acids: CASSPFPSSYNEQFF. The DNA of the CDR3 is TGTGCCAGCAGCCCATTTCCGAGCTCCTACAATGAGCAGTTCTTC.

The chain links TRBV4-2 to TRBJ2-5, with unresolved D. The V end lost 1 base, the J end lost 0 bases, and 6 bases lay between the germline ends. The germline V gene has CDR1 LGHNA and CDR2 YNFKEQ. The CDR3 is made up of 14 amino acids. The CDR3 spells CASSQAEHQETQYF. The CDR3 DNA reads as TGTGCCAGCAGCCAAGCGGAGCACCAAGAGACCCAGTACTTC.

This chain uses TRBV20-1 with TRBJ1-6; D is undetermined. CDR3 size: 14 residues. Germline V CDR1 and CDR2: DFQATT, SNEGSKA (reference sequence). V lost 0 bases, J lost 8 bases, and 11 bases lay in between. This CDR3 reads CSAREPRKHSPLHF. The DNA for the CDR3 is TGCAGTGCTAGAGAACCAAGAAAACATTCACCCCTCCACTTT.

The chain joins TRBV24-1 to TRBJ2-2; D gene ambiguous. The V gene lost 7 bases and the J gene lost 1 base, with 3 bases spanning the gap. Germline CDR1 and CDR2: KGHDR and SFDVKD. CDR3 length: 12 amino acids. DNA of the CDR3: TGTGCCACCAGGGGGAACACCGGGGAGCTGTTTTTT. Translated: CATRGNTGELFF.

This clonotype has only a few counts. V is TRBV6-2 or TRBV6-3 and J is TRBJ1-2, with 12 bases lining up with TRBD1. CDR3 length: 16 residues. Germline trimming cut 5 bases from V and 3 bases from J; bases unmatched to any gene: 7. Germline V lookup: CDR1 MNHEY, CDR2 SVGEGT. The CDR3 bases are TGTGCCAGCAGTACCTTCCGGGACAGGGGGCACTATGGCTACACCTTC. Its translation: CASSTFRDRGHYGYTF.

This rearrangement joins TRBV4-3 to TRBJ2-3; no clear D gene. Between the trimmed V and J ends, which lost 4 bases and 2 bases, there was a span of 19 bases. The CDR3 totals 17 residues. In germline, CDR1 is LGHNA, CDR2 YSLEER. The CDR3 DNA is TGCGCCAGCAGCCTTGGGGTCCTAATTCTAGACACAGATACGCAGTATTTT. Its protein is CASSLGVLILDTDTQYF.

This clonotype turned up a few times. The chain recombines TRBV7-9 with TRBJ2-1; perhaps TRBD2 as D (6 bases). This CDR3 has 13 residues. Germline V gene lookup returns CDR1 SEHNR and CDR2 FQNEAQ (reference sequence). Trimming left V 5 bases short and J 11 bases short, with 16 bases between. The CDR3 sequence is CASSHNAGLQQFF. CDR3 DNA: TGTGCCAGCAGCCACAACGCGGGGTTACAGCAGTTCTTC.

This clonotype turned up a few times. The chain joins TRBV14 to TRBJ2-3; 13 bases map to TRBD2. The CDR3 spans 16 residues. V gave up 4 bases and J gave up 15 bases; unmatched junction bases: 16. Germline values: CDR1 SGHDN, CDR2 FVKESK. The chain's CDR3 is CASSRLGTSGTPGIYF. Here the CDR3 DNA reads TGTGCCAGCAGCCGCCTGGGGACTAGCGGGACCCCCGGGATTTATTTT.

The CDR3 here is CSVGLGPSYEQYF. The CDR3 DNA is TGCAGCGTTGGACTAGGACCCTCCTACGAGCAGTACTTC. This chain joins TRBV29-1 and TRBJ2-7; D is possibly TRBD2 (6 bases). Germline CDR1 reads SQVTM; CDR2 reads ANQGSEA. Trimming pared 4 bases from V and 0 bases from J, leaving 10 bases between. The CDR3 length is 13 residues.